This entry lists 15 T cell receptor beta chains sequenced from one sample in a study of blood T cell repertoires in COVID-19. Measured with immunoSEQ multiplex PCR; TCRdb has only the in-frame clones, and not every one. Altogether 95,000 to 100,000 clones are present, around 87% being singletons, with the ten largest covering roughly 12%. Source material: peripheral blood. These receptors all stem from a woman aged 25 to 45 with acute or convalescent COVID-19.

The chain carries TRBV5-1 and TRBJ1-6; D is ambiguous. The CDR3 totals 14 residues. Trimming took off 3 bases at V and 6 bases at J, with 10 bases between the two ends. In germline, CDR1 is SGHRS, CDR2 YFSETQ. The CDR3 loop reads CASSSGGINSPLHF. The CDR3 DNA follows: TGCGCCAGCAGCTCCGGAGGGATTAATTCACCCCTCCACTTT.

This clone was observed once. This sequence joins TRBV12-3 or TRBV12-4 and TRBJ1-3; unclear D gene. V shed 6 bases and J shed 8 bases, with 14 bases lying between them. The CDR3 contains 13 residues. CDR3 residues: CASSPRNSHTIYF. The DNA for the CDR3 is TGTGCCAGCAGCCCTCGGAACAGTCACACCATATATTTT.

The chain recombines TRBV19 with TRBJ1-2, with 7 nucleotides matching TRBD1. V was clipped by 7 bases and J by 2 bases; unmatched bases: 10. Germline CDR1 is LNHDA and CDR2 is SQIVND (reference sequence). CDR3 size: 15 residues. The CDR3 DNA reads TGTGCCAGTATAGACAGGGCGATCGGGAACTATGGCTACACCTTC. Translation gives CASIDRAIGNYGYTF.

The chain has TRBV28 and TRBJ2-7; perhaps TRBD1 as D (6 bases). CDR1 is MDHEN, CDR2 SYDVKM, per germline. The germline V and J ends were trimmed by 7 bases and 10 bases, with 26 bases remaining between them. This CDR3 has 15 amino acids. The CDR3 nucleotides read TGTGCCAGCACCCCTTCCCCCAATAGGGGGTCTTACCAGTACTTC. This sequence encodes CASTPSPNRGSYQYF.

This clone was counted a single time. V usage is TRBV7-9 and J usage is TRBJ2-1, with D tentatively TRBD2 (6 bases). There are 14 residues in the CDR3. V was trimmed by 3 bases and J by 8 bases, leaving 14 bases between them. CDR1 and CDR2 from the germline V gene are SEHNR and FQNEAQ (reference sequence). DNA for the CDR3: TGTGCCAGCAGCTTGGGACTGATGGGGGATGAGCAGTTCTTC. Translating it yields CASSLGLMGDEQFF.

The CDR3 DNA reads TGCGCCAGCAGCCAACCCACAGGGCACAACACCGGGGAGCTGTTTTTT. Protein product: CASSQPTGHNTGELFF. The V and J genes are TRBV4-1 and TRBJ2-2; D possibly corresponds to TRBD1 (6 bases). Germline lookup yields CDR1 MGHRA and CDR2 YSYEKL. With 2 bases removed from V and 2 bases from J, the gap between germline ends came to 12 bases. The CDR3 loop spans 16 amino acids.

This clone was detected once. The gene calls are TRBV6-6 and TRBJ1-5; D might be TRBD1 (6 bases). V lost 7 bases, J lost 2 bases, and 12 bases lay in between. CDR1 and CDR2 (germline): MNHNY, SVGAGI (reference sequence). CDR3 size: 14 residues. In DNA, the CDR3 is TGTGCCAGCACCCTACAGGGTGGCAATCAGCCCCAGCATTTT. Its protein is CASTLQGGNQPQHF.

This chain links TRBV6-5 with TRBJ1-2; 9 positions match TRBD1. The CDR3 length is 14 residues. V was pared by 0 bases and J by 5 bases, with 1 base of the junction left unmatched. Germline V gene data show CDR1 as MNHEY and CDR2 as SVGAGI. CDR3 sequence reads: CASSYSTGGYGYTF. In DNA, the CDR3 is TGTGCCAGCAGTTACTCGACAGGGGGGTATGGCTACACCTTC.

This clone was observed a handful of times. The chain joins TRBV6-2 or TRBV6-3 to TRBJ1-2, with D possibly TRBD1 on 5 matching bases. This CDR3 is built from 13 residues. V lost 0 bases, J lost 8 bases, and 10 bases lay in between. Germline CDR1 reads MNHEY; CDR2 reads SVGEGT. In nucleotides, the CDR3 is TGTGCCAGCAGTTACTCGGCTGACAGCGGCTACACCTTC. Protein product: CASSYSADSGYTF.

This chain joins TRBV6-1 and TRBJ1-1; D not resolved. The CDR3 extends over 15 amino acids. Germline CDR1 is MNHNS and CDR2 is SASEGT. Trimming shortened V by 0 bases and J by 1 base, and 9 bases separated the two germline ends. CDR3 in DNA: TGTGCCAGCAGTGAAGCGCTTCACAGGAACACTGAAGCTTTCTTT. It yields the protein CASSEALHRNTEAFF.

The chain couples TRBV2 to TRBJ1-2; tentatively, D is TRBD1 (5 bases). The CDR3 sequence is 12 residues long. The germline CDR1 and CDR2 sequences are SNHLY and FYNNEI. Between the trimmed V and J ends, which lost 4 bases and 11 bases, there was a span of 14 bases. The DNA for the CDR3 is TGTGCCAGCAGTGGGACATCCGAGACGTACACCTTC. It encodes CASSGTSETYTF. The whole variable domain, filled in from reference TRBV2 and TRBJ1-2, reads EPEVTQTPSHQVTQMGQEVILRCVPISNHLYFYWYRQILGQKVEFLVSFYNNEISEKSEIFDDQFSVERPDGSNFTLKIRSTKLEDSAMYFCASSGTSETYTFGSGTRLTVV.

V is TRBV5-1 and J is TRBJ2-3; D is ambiguous. CDR1 is SGHRS, CDR2 YFSETQ, per germline. This CDR3 contains 12 residues. V was shortened by 0 bases and J by 5 bases, with 4 bases between the two germline ends. DNA for the CDR3: TGCGCCAGCAGCTTGGATCTAGATACGCAGTATTTT. It specifies CASSLDLDTQYF.

The chain is built from TRBV7-2 and TRBJ2-2, with 9 bases aligning to TRBD1. V trimming: 6 bases; J trimming: 2 bases; junction bases outside the gene matches: 10. Looked up from germline, CDR1 is SGHTA and CDR2 is FQGNSA. The CDR3 runs to 17 residues. CDR3: CASSPQGAGYNTGELFF. As DNA, the CDR3 is TGTGCCAGCAGTCCACAGGGGGCGGGGTATAACACCGGGGAGCTGTTTTTT.

The chain couples TRBV5-1 to TRBJ1-3; D gene ambiguous. Germline V gene lookup returns CDR1 SGHRS and CDR2 YFSETQ. Trimming removed 0 bases at V and 3 bases at J, with 7 bases between. The CDR3 spans 14 residues. This chain's CDR3 is CASSLDQIGNTIYF. Written as DNA, the CDR3 is TGCGCCAGCAGCTTGGACCAGATTGGAAACACCATATATTTT.

This sequence joins TRBV19 and TRBJ1-3; 9 positions match TRBD1. This CDR3 contains 16 residues. CDR1 LNHDA and CDR2 SQIVND come from the germline V gene (reference sequence). J lost 0 bases, V lost 4 bases, and 4 bases had no gene match. The CDR3 protein is CASSTGQGVSGNTIYF. CDR3 bases: TGTGCCAGTAGTACGGGACAGGGCGTCTCTGGAAACACCATATATTTT.